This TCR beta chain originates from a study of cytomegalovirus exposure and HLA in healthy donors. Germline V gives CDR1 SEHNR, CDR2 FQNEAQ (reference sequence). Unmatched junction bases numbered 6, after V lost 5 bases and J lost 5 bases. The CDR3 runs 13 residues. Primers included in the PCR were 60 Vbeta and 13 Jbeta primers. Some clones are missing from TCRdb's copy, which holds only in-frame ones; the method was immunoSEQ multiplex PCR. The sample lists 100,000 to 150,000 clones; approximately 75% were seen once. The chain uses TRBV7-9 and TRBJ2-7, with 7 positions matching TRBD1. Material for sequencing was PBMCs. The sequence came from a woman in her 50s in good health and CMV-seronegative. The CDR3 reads CASSPRGPDEQYF. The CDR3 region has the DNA TGTGCCAGCAGCCCGAGGGGGCCAGACGAGCAGTACTTC.